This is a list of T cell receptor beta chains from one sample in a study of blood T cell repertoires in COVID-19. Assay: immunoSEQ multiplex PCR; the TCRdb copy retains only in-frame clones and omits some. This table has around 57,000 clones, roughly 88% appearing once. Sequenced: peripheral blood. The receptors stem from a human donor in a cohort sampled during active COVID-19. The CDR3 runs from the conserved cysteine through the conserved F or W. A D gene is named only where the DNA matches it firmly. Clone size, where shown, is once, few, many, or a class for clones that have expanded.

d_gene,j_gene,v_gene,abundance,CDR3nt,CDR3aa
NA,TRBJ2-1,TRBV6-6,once,TGTGCCAGCAGTCCTTCCAGGGTGCCCTACAATGAGCAGTTCTTC,CASSPSRVPYNEQFF
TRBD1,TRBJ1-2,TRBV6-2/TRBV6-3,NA,TGTGCCAGCAGTTTTGGACAGGGAAACTATGGCTACACCTTC,CASSFGQGNYGYTF
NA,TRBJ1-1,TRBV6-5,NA,TGTGCCAGCAGTATTGACTCACTTAGTGAAGCTTTCTTT,CASSIDSLSEAFF
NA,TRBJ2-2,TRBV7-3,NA,TGTGCCAGCAGCTTAGAGGCCACCGGGGAGCTGTTTTTT,CASSLEATGELFF
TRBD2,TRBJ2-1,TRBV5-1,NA,TGCGCCAGCAGCTTGGCCCTAGCGGGGAGAGAGCAGTTCTTC,CASSLALAGREQFF
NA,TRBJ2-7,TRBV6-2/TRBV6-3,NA,TGTGCCAGCAGCCCTATCTCTGTGGGGGCCCCTATGGACGAGCAGTACTTC,CASSPISVGAPMDEQYF
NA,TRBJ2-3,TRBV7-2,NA,TGTGCCAGCAGCTTAGGTGGGCGCACAGATACGCAGTATTTT,CASSLGGRTDTQYF
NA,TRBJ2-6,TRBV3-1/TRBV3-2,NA,TGTGCCAGCAGCCAGCCCCGGGATACCTCTGGGGCCAACGTCCTGACTTTC,CASSQPRDTSGANVLTF
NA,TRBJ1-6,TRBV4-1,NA,TGCGCCAGCAGCCAAGAAGTACTGCCTAATTCACCCCTCCACTTT,CASSQEVLPNSPLHF
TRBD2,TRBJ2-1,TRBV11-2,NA,TGTGCCAGCAGCCCCGGACTAGCAAGGGAGCAGTTCTTC,CASSPGLAREQFF
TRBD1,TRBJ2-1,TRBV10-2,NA,TGCGCCAGCAGCCCGGGACAGTACAATGAGCAGTTCTTC,CASSPGQYNEQFF
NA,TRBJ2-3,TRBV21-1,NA,TGTGCCAGCAGCAAAGGACAGGGGAGTACAGATACGCAGTATTTT,CASSKGQGSTDTQYF
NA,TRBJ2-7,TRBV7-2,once,TGTGCCAGCAGCTTAGACAGCGGGCTTTACGAGCAGTACTTC,CASSLDSGLYEQYF
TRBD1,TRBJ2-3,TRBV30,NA,TGTGCCTGGGCCGGGACAGGAGACACAGATACGCAGTATTTT,CAWAGTGDTDTQYF
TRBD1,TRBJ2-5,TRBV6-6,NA,TGTGCCAGCAGTGCAAACGGACAGGGGCCAGGAGAGACCCAGTACTTC,CASSANGQGPGETQYF
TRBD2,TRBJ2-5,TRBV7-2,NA,TGTGCCAGCAGCCGCAGCGGGGGTAGAGAGACCCAGTACTTC,CASSRSGGRETQYF
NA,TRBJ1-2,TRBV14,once,TGTGCCAGCAGCCAAGCTCCGGGCGGGGGGGATGGCTACACCTTC,CASSQAPGGGDGYTF
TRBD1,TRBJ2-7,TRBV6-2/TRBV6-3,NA,TGTGCCAGCAGACCTGACAGGGTCCGGGAGCAGTACTTC,CASRPDRVREQYF
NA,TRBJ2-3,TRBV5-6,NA,TGTGCCAGCAGCCGGGGAGATACGCAGTATTTT,CASSRGDTQYF
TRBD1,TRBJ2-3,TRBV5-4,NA,TGTGCCAGCAGCTCAGGGACAGGGCCTAGCACAGATACGCAGTATTTT,CASSSGTGPSTDTQYF
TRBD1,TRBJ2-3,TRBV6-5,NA,TGTGCCAGCAGCCTCGGGACAGTCACAGATACGCAGTATTTT,CASSLGTVTDTQYF
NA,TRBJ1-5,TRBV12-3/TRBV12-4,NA,TGTGCCAGCAGTTTCGACATTGTTCAGCCCCAGCATTTT,CASSFDIVQPQHF
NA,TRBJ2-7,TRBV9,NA,TGTGCCAGCTCCGCGGGGTACGAGCAGTACTTC,CASSAGYEQYF
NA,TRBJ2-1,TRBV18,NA,TGTGCCAGCTCACCGGTCGGCGGGATGAGGGACAATGAGCAGTTCTTC,CASSPVGGMRDNEQFF
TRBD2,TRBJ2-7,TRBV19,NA,TGTGCCAGTTCGTCTACTAGCGGGGGGTACGAGCAGTACTTC,CASSSTSGGYEQYF
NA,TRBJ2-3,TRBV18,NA,TGTGCCAGCTCACCAGGTGGGACAAACACAGATACGCAGTATTTT,CASSPGGTNTDTQYF
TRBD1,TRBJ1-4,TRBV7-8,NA,TGTGCCAGCAGCTTAGCCTCAGGGGGTAATGAAAAACTGTTTTTT,CASSLASGGNEKLFF
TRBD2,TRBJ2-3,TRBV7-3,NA,TGTGCCAGCATGGTCGGGGGGTCCACAGATACGCAGTATTTT,CASMVGGSTDTQYF
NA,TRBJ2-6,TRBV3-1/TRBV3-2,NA,TGTGCCAGCAGCCAAGGATATTCAGGGGCTTCCTCTGGGGCCAACGTCCTGACTTTC,CASSQGYSGASSGANVLTF
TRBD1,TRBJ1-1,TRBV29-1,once,TGCAGCGCTGCAACCTCGGACAGGGCGAACACTGAAGCTTTCTTT,CSAATSDRANTEAFF
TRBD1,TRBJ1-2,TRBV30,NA,TGTGCCTGGAGCGAACAGGGGAGGTATGGCTACACCTTC,CAWSEQGRYGYTF
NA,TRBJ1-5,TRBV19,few,TGTGCCAGTAGTATAGGGAGGGCCTCACAGCCCCAGCATTTT,CASSIGRASQPQHF
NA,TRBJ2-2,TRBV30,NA,TGTGCCTGGAGGGGGACTTCGAACACCGGGGAGCTGTTTTTT,CAWRGTSNTGELFF
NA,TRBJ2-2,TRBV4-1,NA,TGCGCCAGCAGCCAAGATCTGTTCGGGGAGCTGTTTTTT,CASSQDLFGELFF
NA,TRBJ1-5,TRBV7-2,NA,TGTGCCAGCAGCTTAGAGAGGGATCAGCCCCAGCATTTT,CASSLERDQPQHF
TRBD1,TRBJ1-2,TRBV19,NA,TGTGCCAGTACGGTAGACAGGGAACGACATGGCTACACCTTC,CASTVDRERHGYTF
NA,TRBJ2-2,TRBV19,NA,TGTGCCAGTAGTATAGATGGGGCGATTCAGACCGGGGAGCTGTTTTTT,CASSIDGAIQTGELFF
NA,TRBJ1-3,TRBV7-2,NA,TGTGCCAGCAGCTTAGTCTCAGGGGCTGGAAACACCATATATTTT,CASSLVSGAGNTIYF
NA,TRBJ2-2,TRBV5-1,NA,TGCGCCAGCAGCGGGCTACAGGGTGCCGGGGAGCTGTTTTTT,CASSGLQGAGELFF
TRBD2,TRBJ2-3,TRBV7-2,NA,TGTGCCAGCAGCGCTGTAAGCGGGGGGGCCACAGATACGCAGTATTTT,CASSAVSGGATDTQYF